The 10 T cell receptor beta chains given below trace back to one sample, sequenced in a study of blood T cell repertoires in COVID-19 (dated by TCRdb to between 2020 and 2021). Receptors were amplified or captured by the immunoSEQ multiplex PCR assay. The immuneACCESS repertoire file appears here via TCRdb, limited to in-frame rearrangements. These files lack a portion of the clones; in checked studies, under half of the deficit traces to unresolved V genes, and the cause of the others is not known. The sample yields roughly 320,000 clones; more than 75% were counted once. In total, the top ten clones hold 1.3% of the sample. Material: peripheral blood. These receptors all come from an older man with acute or convalescent COVID-19.

This chain connects TRBV21-1 to TRBJ2-1; the table's D call of TRBD2 was not tested on the DNA. TRBV21-1 is a listed pseudogene. The CDR3 consists of 23 residues. CDR3 DNA sequence: TGTGCCAGCAGCTACAACGTGGGTCTACGACTAGCGGGAGGAGGTGGGTCCTACAATGAGCAGTTCTTC. This encodes CASSYNVGLRLAGGGGSYNEQFF.

CDR3 DNA sequence: TGTGCCAGCAGCTTGGCGAGCGGGAGCCCAGATACGCAGTATTTT. Amino acids: CASSLASGSPDTQYF. The V gene is TRBV5-4, the J gene TRBJ2-3, with TRBD2 matching 8 bases. The CDR3 contains 15 residues. Germline V CDR1 and CDR2: SGHNT, YYREEE (reference sequence). V lost 0 bases, J lost 4 bases, and 4 bases stayed unmatched.

The chain recombines TRBV25-1 with TRBJ2-4, with a weak D call TRBD1 (6 bases). V was pared by 1 base and J by 7 bases, with 11 bases between. The CDR3 extends over 14 amino acids. The germline V gene has CDR1 MGHDK and CDR2 SYGVNS. The CDR3 nucleotides are TGTGCCAGCAGTGAATTAATTGACAGGAACATTCAGTACTTC. Its translation is CASSELIDRNIQYF. The complete variable domain, with remaining parts taken from reference TRBV25-1 and TRBJ2-4, reads EADIYQTPRYLVIGTGKKITLECSQTMGHDKMYWYQQDPGMELHLIHYSYGVNSTEKGDLSSESTVSRIRTEHFPLTLESARPSHTSQYLCASSELIDRNIQYFGAGTRLSVL.

The chain employs TRBV28 and TRBJ2-2; 7 nucleotides agree with TRBD2. Germline V lookup: CDR1 MDHEN, CDR2 SYDVKM. The trim removed 6 bases at V and 3 bases at J, leaving 4 bases unmatched. The CDR3 totals 14 residues. CDR3 DNA: TGTGCCAGCAGCCGCGGGGGAGACACCGGGGAGCTGTTTTTT. This codes for CASSRGGDTGELFF. Filled out from reference TRBV28 and TRBJ2-2, the complete variable domain reads DVKVTQSSRYLVKRTGEKVFLECVQDMDHENMFWYRQDPGLGLRLIYFSYDVKMKEKGDIPEGYSVSREKKERFSLILESASTNQTSMYLCASSRGGDTGELFFGEGSRLTVL.

The rearrangement joins TRBV3-1 (or the pseudogene TRBV3-2) to TRBJ1-5; TRBD1 matches at 10 bases. The ends lost 4 bases at V and 6 bases at J; junction bases unmatched: 6. The germline CDR1 and CDR2 sequences are LGHDT and YNNKEL (reference sequence). This CDR3 has 15 residues. CDR3 DNA: TGTGCCAGCAGCCCCGGGACAGGGGAGGGTCAGCCCCAGCATTTT. Its protein product is CASSPGTGEGQPQHF.

The rearrangement joins TRBV19 to TRBJ2-1; TRBD1 matches 10 bases. The germline V gene encodes CDR1 LNHDA and CDR2 SQIVND (reference sequence). The CDR3 runs 14 residues. Trimming cost V 7 bases and J 4 bases; bases outside gene matches: 4. The CDR3 sequence is CASKEGQGYNEQFF. The CDR3 region has the DNA TGTGCCAGTAAAGAGGGACAGGGGTACAATGAGCAGTTCTTC.

The count of this clone is one. The rearrangement joins TRBV15 to TRBJ2-3; D unclear. Trimming left V 3 bases short and J 4 bases short, with 17 bases between. The CDR3 extends over 16 amino acids. Germline CDR1 and CDR2: LNHNV and YYDKDF (reference sequence). The CDR3 loop reads CATSRSRTEYADTQYF. CDR3 nucleotide sequence: TGTGCCACCAGCAGGTCCCGAACTGAATACGCAGATACGCAGTATTTT.

The chain employs TRBV30 and TRBJ1-5; 9 positions agree with TRBD1. Per germline, CDR1 GTSNPN and CDR2 SVGIG (reference sequence). V dropped 2 bases and J dropped 5; count of bases not matched to a gene: 4. This CDR3 contains 14 residues. This CDR3 is CAWSSTGGDQPQHF. As DNA, the CDR3 is TGTGCCTGGAGTTCTACAGGGGGCGATCAGCCCCAGCATTTT.

V and J are TRBV6-1 and TRBJ1-5; a weak D match, TRBD1 (5 bases). V dropped 2 bases and J dropped 3 bases, with 14 bases sitting between them. From germline, CDR1 is MNHNS and CDR2 SASEGT. The CDR3 spans 16 residues. In DNA form, the CDR3 reads TGTGCCAGCAGTGAATCCCCGGCCAGGGCCAATCAGCCCCAGCATTTT. Its translation is CASSESPARANQPQHF.

The rearrangement joins TRBV2 to TRBJ2-5; D call uncertain. Trimming took 0 bases from V and 0 from J, leaving 14 bases between them. CDR1 SNHLY and CDR2 FYNNEI come from the germline V gene. This CDR3 is built from 17 residues. The CDR3 spells CASSEAAQQTYQETQYF. The CDR3 DNA sequence: TGTGCCAGCAGTGAAGCCGCGCAACAGACGTACCAAGAGACCCAGTACTTC.